This is a list of T cell receptor beta chains from one sample in a study of blood T cell repertoires in COVID-19. Assay used: immunoSEQ multiplex PCR; TCRdb lists only in-frame clones, some missing. The repertoire has almost 200,000 clones, 86% of them found once; the top ten carry 0.75% to 0.9%. Sequenced material: peripheral blood. These receptors all stem from a woman aged 70-85 years with acute or convalescent COVID-19. The CDR3 runs from the conserved cysteine through the conserved F or W. D genes are given only for firm matches. For some rows the clone size is stated as once, few or many, or as a class when expanded; others skip it.

j_gene: TRBJ2-5; v_gene: TRBV6-6; abundance: -; d_gene: TRBD1; CDR3nt: TGTGCCAGCAGACGGGGACAGGGGGCCCGAGAGACCCAGTACTTC; CDR3aa: CASRRGQGARETQYF
j_gene: TRBJ2-1; v_gene: TRBV11-2; abundance: -; d_gene: TRBD2; CDR3nt: TGTGCCAGCAGTCTAGGGAGCGGGAGTTACAATGAGCAGTTCTTC; CDR3aa: CASSLGSGSYNEQFF
j_gene: TRBJ2-5; v_gene: TRBV12-3/TRBV12-4; abundance: few; d_gene: -; CDR3nt: TGTGCCAGCAGTTCTCGGGAGACCCAGTACTTC; CDR3aa: CASSSRETQYF
j_gene: TRBJ2-2; v_gene: TRBV19; abundance: few; d_gene: -; CDR3nt: TGTGCCAGTAGTCAGGGGGGTCTGAACACCGGGGAGCTGTTTTTT; CDR3aa: CASSQGGLNTGELFF
j_gene: TRBJ2-1; v_gene: TRBV29-1; abundance: -; d_gene: -; CDR3nt: TGCAGCGTTGTGTTACTAAGCTCCTACAATGAGCAGTTCTTC; CDR3aa: CSVVLLSSYNEQFF
j_gene: TRBJ2-2; v_gene: TRBV5-1; abundance: once; d_gene: -; CDR3nt: TGCGCCAGCAGCCGGACAGTTGGGAACACCGGGGAGCTGTTTTTT; CDR3aa: CASSRTVGNTGELFF
j_gene: TRBJ1-6; v_gene: TRBV5-4; abundance: -; d_gene: TRBD1; CDR3nt: TGTGCCAGCAGCTCACCCGGGACAGGGACGTTACCCCTCCACTTT; CDR3aa: CASSSPGTGTLPLHF
j_gene: TRBJ1-1; v_gene: TRBV7-6; abundance: -; d_gene: -; CDR3nt: TGTGCCAGCACCACTCCGGGTTTTGAAGCTTTCTTT; CDR3aa: CASTTPGFEAFF
j_gene: TRBJ1-1; v_gene: TRBV7-2; abundance: -; d_gene: -; CDR3nt: TGTGCCAGCAGCTCCTACAACACTGAAGCTTTCTTT; CDR3aa: CASSSYNTEAFF
j_gene: TRBJ2-7; v_gene: TRBV5-3; abundance: -; d_gene: TRBD1; CDR3nt: TGTGCCAGAAGCTCAACCAGGGACAGGGACATCTACGAGCAGTACTTC; CDR3aa: CARSSTRDRDIYEQYF
j_gene: TRBJ1-2; v_gene: TRBV12-5; abundance: -; d_gene: -; CDR3nt: TGTGCTAGTGCACTAAAACCGGGCTATGGCTACACCTTC; CDR3aa: CASALKPGYGYTF
j_gene: TRBJ2-5; v_gene: TRBV3-1/TRBV3-2; abundance: -; d_gene: TRBD1; CDR3nt: TGTGCCAGCAGCCAAAGGACAGGGGGCACGGAGACCCAGTACTTC; CDR3aa: CASSQRTGGTETQYF
j_gene: TRBJ1-1; v_gene: TRBV7-2; abundance: -; d_gene: -; CDR3nt: TGTGCCAGCAGCTTAAGGGGTAACACTGAAGCTTTCTTT; CDR3aa: CASSLRGNTEAFF
j_gene: TRBJ1-2; v_gene: TRBV7-2; abundance: -; d_gene: -; CDR3nt: TGTGCCAGCAGCTTAGACGGGAGGGGCTATGGCTACACCTTC; CDR3aa: CASSLDGRGYGYTF
j_gene: TRBJ1-5; v_gene: TRBV19; abundance: -; d_gene: TRBD1; CDR3nt: TGTGCCAGTAGTATCGGGCCGACAGGGGGTCAGCCCCAGCATTTT; CDR3aa: CASSIGPTGGQPQHF
j_gene: TRBJ1-3; v_gene: TRBV7-8; abundance: few; d_gene: -; CDR3nt: TGTGCCAGCAGCTTAGATCGGGGGGTCACTGGAAACACCATATATTTT; CDR3aa: CASSLDRGVTGNTIYF
j_gene: TRBJ2-7; v_gene: TRBV14; abundance: -; d_gene: TRBD1; CDR3nt: TGTGCCAGCAGCCTACCGGGACAGGGGTCCTACGAGCAGTACTTC; CDR3aa: CASSLPGQGSYEQYF
j_gene: TRBJ1-2; v_gene: TRBV5-6; abundance: -; d_gene: TRBD1; CDR3nt: TGTGCCAGCAGCTCGAGCGACAGGGACCCTGGCTACACCTTC; CDR3aa: CASSSSDRDPGYTF
j_gene: TRBJ2-1; v_gene: TRBV6-2/TRBV6-3; abundance: -; d_gene: TRBD2; CDR3nt: TGTGCCAGCAGTTACTCGGGACTAGCAGCCTACAATGAGCAGTTCTTC; CDR3aa: CASSYSGLAAYNEQFF
j_gene: TRBJ2-3; v_gene: TRBV11-2; abundance: -; d_gene: TRBD2; CDR3nt: TGTGCCAGCAGCTTAGACTCCTGGCGCGGGAGGTCAGATACGCAGTATTTT; CDR3aa: CASSLDSWRGRSDTQYF
j_gene: TRBJ1-4; v_gene: TRBV14; abundance: -; d_gene: -; CDR3nt: TGTGCCAGCAGCCAAGAGGGAGCGGCTTTGACCCGGGGGAAACTGTTTTTT; CDR3aa: CASSQEGAALTRGKLFF
j_gene: TRBJ1-2; v_gene: TRBV3-1/TRBV3-2; abundance: -; d_gene: -; CDR3nt: TGTGCCAGCGGCCAAGCCGATAATCGAGCGGGCTACACCTTC; CDR3aa: CASGQADNRAGYTF
j_gene: TRBJ2-3; v_gene: TRBV24-1; abundance: -; d_gene: TRBD2; CDR3nt: TGTGCCACCAGTGCAGCACTCAGCTCGACTAGCCGGATTGATACGCAGTATTTT; CDR3aa: CATSAALSSTSRIDTQYF
j_gene: TRBJ1-4; v_gene: TRBV28; abundance: -; d_gene: TRBD1; CDR3nt: TGTGCCACGGGACAGGGTAATGAAAAACTGTTTTTT; CDR3aa: CATGQGNEKLFF
j_gene: TRBJ1-2; v_gene: TRBV4-2; abundance: -; d_gene: -; CDR3nt: TGTGCCAGCAGCCAAGCTAGGGAGAGCGGCTACACCTTC; CDR3aa: CASSQARESGYTF
j_gene: TRBJ1-6; v_gene: TRBV10-3; abundance: -; d_gene: -; CDR3nt: TGTGCCTCGGGTTTGGGTAATTCACCCCTCCACTTT; CDR3aa: CASGLGNSPLHF
j_gene: TRBJ1-4; v_gene: TRBV18; abundance: -; d_gene: -; CDR3nt: TGTGCCAGCTCACCTTCCAGGGTAGAAAAACTGTTTTTT; CDR3aa: CASSPSRVEKLFF
j_gene: TRBJ1-1; v_gene: TRBV5-8; abundance: -; d_gene: TRBD1; CDR3nt: TGTGCCAGCAGCCCCCGGGACAGGGCCACTGAAGCTTTCTTT; CDR3aa: CASSPRDRATEAFF
j_gene: TRBJ1-4; v_gene: TRBV7-2; abundance: -; d_gene: -; CDR3nt: TGTGCCAGCAGCTTGACAGGAGCAACTAATGAAAAACTGTTTTTT; CDR3aa: CASSLTGATNEKLFF
j_gene: TRBJ1-5; v_gene: TRBV2; abundance: -; d_gene: -; CDR3nt: TGTGCCAGCAGTCCGGACAGTAGCAATCAGCCCCAGCATTTT; CDR3aa: CASSPDSSNQPQHF
j_gene: TRBJ1-3; v_gene: TRBV5-1; abundance: -; d_gene: -; CDR3nt: TGCGCCAGCAGCTTGGGGGGCACCTATGGTGGAAACACCATATATTTT; CDR3aa: CASSLGGTYGGNTIYF
j_gene: TRBJ2-7; v_gene: TRBV7-2; abundance: -; d_gene: -; CDR3nt: TGTGCCAGCAGCTTAGGACAGGCTGGCTACGAGCAGTACTTC; CDR3aa: CASSLGQAGYEQYF
j_gene: TRBJ1-1; v_gene: TRBV18; abundance: few; d_gene: -; CDR3nt: TGTGCCAGCTCACCAAACAGGGAGAGAACTGAAGCTTTCTTT; CDR3aa: CASSPNRERTEAFF
j_gene: TRBJ2-1; v_gene: TRBV20-1; abundance: -; d_gene: -; CDR3nt: TGCAGTGCTAGGTATAGGGGTGAGCAGTTCTTC; CDR3aa: CSARYRGEQFF
j_gene: TRBJ2-6; v_gene: TRBV2; abundance: -; d_gene: TRBD1; CDR3nt: TGTGCCACCCGGACAGGGGGCGCTGGGGCCAACGTCCTGACTTTC; CDR3aa: CATRTGGAGANVLTF
j_gene: TRBJ2-3; v_gene: TRBV3-1/TRBV3-2; abundance: -; d_gene: TRBD2; CDR3nt: TGTGCCAGCAGCCGCCTACTAGCGGGGGTCGATGGGAGCACAGATACGCAGTATTTT; CDR3aa: CASSRLLAGVDGSTDTQYF
j_gene: TRBJ1-2; v_gene: TRBV19; abundance: -; d_gene: TRBD1; CDR3nt: TGTGCCAGTAGCCCGGACAGGACCTATGGCTACACCTTC; CDR3aa: CASSPDRTYGYTF
j_gene: TRBJ1-4; v_gene: TRBV3-1/TRBV3-2; abundance: -; d_gene: -; CDR3nt: TGTGCCAGCAGTGCCTGGGGCAGTAGTAATGAAAAACTGTTTTTT; CDR3aa: CASSAWGSSNEKLFF
j_gene: TRBJ1-6; v_gene: TRBV5-4; abundance: -; d_gene: -; CDR3nt: TGTGCCAGCAGCTTGGCAGAACATGGACCCCTCCACTTT; CDR3aa: CASSLAEHGPLHF
j_gene: TRBJ1-1; v_gene: TRBV7-2; abundance: -; d_gene: TRBD1; CDR3nt: TGTGCCAGCAGCTTCGAACAGGGGCGTTGGAACACTGAAGCTTTCTTT; CDR3aa: CASSFEQGRWNTEAFF
j_gene: TRBJ1-1; v_gene: TRBV12-3/TRBV12-4; abundance: -; d_gene: -; CDR3nt: TGTGCCAGCAGTTTAGACGGGAACACTGAAGCTTTCTTT; CDR3aa: CASSLDGNTEAFF
j_gene: TRBJ2-1; v_gene: TRBV10-3; abundance: -; d_gene: TRBD1; CDR3nt: TGTGCCATCGAACCGGGACAGGGGTATTCCGAGCAGTTCTTC; CDR3aa: CAIEPGQGYSEQFF
j_gene: TRBJ1-1; v_gene: TRBV27; abundance: -; d_gene: -; CDR3nt: TGTGCCAGCAGTTTACTCCAGGGGAGTTCTGAAGCTTTCTTT; CDR3aa: CASSLLQGSSEAFF
j_gene: TRBJ1-5; v_gene: TRBV6-5; abundance: -; d_gene: TRBD1; CDR3nt: TGTGCCAGCAGTCCGGACAGGGCCCCCAATCAGCCCCAGCATTTT; CDR3aa: CASSPDRAPNQPQHF
j_gene: TRBJ1-1; v_gene: TRBV2; abundance: -; d_gene: TRBD1; CDR3nt: TGTGCCAGCAGCGACAGGGGGCTGGGTGAAGCTTTCTTT; CDR3aa: CASSDRGLGEAFF
j_gene: TRBJ2-1; v_gene: TRBV6-2/TRBV6-3; abundance: -; d_gene: TRBD2; CDR3nt: TGTGCCAGCAGTTATACCTCCTTCGCGGGAGCTTTTGAGCAGTTCTTC; CDR3aa: CASSYTSFAGAFEQFF
j_gene: TRBJ1-1; v_gene: TRBV27; abundance: -; d_gene: TRBD1; CDR3nt: TGTGCCAGCAGCCACAGGGGTACGACGGACACTGAAGCTTTCTTT; CDR3aa: CASSHRGTTDTEAFF
j_gene: TRBJ1-1; v_gene: TRBV5-5; abundance: -; d_gene: -; CDR3nt: TGTGCCAGCAGCTGGGGAGGCCGGGGAAGATCGAACACTGAAGCTTTCTTT; CDR3aa: CASSWGGRGRSNTEAFF
j_gene: TRBJ2-5; v_gene: TRBV29-1; abundance: -; d_gene: TRBD1; CDR3nt: TGCAGCGTGGACAGGGAAGAGACCCAGTACTTC; CDR3aa: CSVDREETQYF
j_gene: TRBJ2-1; v_gene: TRBV18; abundance: -; d_gene: -; CDR3nt: TGTGCCAGCTCACCGTTATCGGTACAGGATGAGCAGTTCTTC; CDR3aa: CASSPLSVQDEQFF